Following are 8 T cell receptor beta chains from one sample sequenced in a study of CD8+ T cells in alopecia areata. TCR sequencing used cDNA made by reverse transcription of extracted RNA. Clones were read by immunoSEQ multiplex PCR, and TCRdb kept only the in-frame ones, dropping some. The sample consists of about 300,000 clones, 55% to 70% of them appearing once. Stated treatment: oral pan-JAK inhibitor, 5-10 mg twice daily. Sequenced here: CD4+ T cells sorted from blood, sampled at week 24, from a patient treated with tofacitinib. The receptors shown here come from a human donor with alopecia areata.

V usage is TRBV5-1 and J usage is TRBJ2-4; 10 positions match TRBD1. Germline V lookup: CDR1 SGHRS, CDR2 YFSETQ. The CDR3 runs to 15 residues. J gave up 6 bases and V 3 bases, and 6 bases lay outside the gene matches. In DNA, the CDR3 is TGCGCCAGCAGCTCCGACAGGGGGCTGAGAAACATTCAGTACTTC. Translated: CASSSDRGLRNIQYF.

The chain employs TRBV4-1 and TRBJ2-1, with 8 bases fitting TRBD1. V was pared by 3 bases and J by 4 bases, with 8 bases of the junction left unmatched. CDR3 length equals 16 residues. CDR1 and CDR2 from the germline V gene are MGHRA and YSYEKL. The DNA of the CDR3 is TGCGCCAGCAGCCATCCAAAGACAGGGGCGTACAATGAGCAGTTCTTC. It yields the protein CASSHPKTGAYNEQFF.

This clone was seen only once. The chain is built from TRBV27 and TRBJ2-5; D possibly corresponds to TRBD2 (5 bases). Between the trimmed V and J ends, which lost 5 bases and 5 bases, there was a span of 12 bases. In germline, CDR1 is MNHEY, CDR2 SMNVEV (reference sequence). This CDR3 has 13 amino acids. As DNA, the CDR3 is TGTGCCAGCAGTGCGAGGGCTGGGGAGACCCAGTACTTC. Its translation is CASSARAGETQYF.

The rearrangement uses TRBV29-1 and TRBJ1-1, with 9 bases lining up with TRBD1. CDR3 size: 12 residues. Trimming at V came to 7 bases and at J to 4 bases, leaving 4 bases not matched to a gene. The germline V gene encodes CDR1 SQVTM and CDR2 ANQGSEA. The CDR3 DNA follows: TGCAGCGCCAAGACAGGGGGCACTGAAGCTTTCTTT. It specifies CSAKTGGTEAFF.

The chain has TRBV25-1 and TRBJ2-7; D not resolved. V lost 3 bases and J 6 bases, leaving 15 bases between the germline ends. The CDR3 contains 14 residues. CDR1 and CDR2 from the germline V gene are MGHDK and SYGVNS. CDR3 coding DNA: TGTGCCAGCAGTGACAGCCTACCTTTGGGCGAGCAGTACTTC. Translation gives CASSDSLPLGEQYF.

This chain uses TRBV30 with TRBJ2-2, with 7 bases lining up with TRBD2. The trim removed 0 bases at V and 5 bases at J, leaving 3 bases unmatched. This CDR3 comprises 14 residues. Looked up from germline, CDR1 is GTSNPN and CDR2 is SVGIG (reference sequence). The CDR3 sequence is CAWSVPGGTGELFF. The DNA for the CDR3 is TGTGCCTGGAGTGTACCGGGGGGAACCGGGGAGCTGTTTTTT.

With regard to this clone: Compared with germline, one end of the junction differs, possibly owing to a read error. The genes are TRBV30 and TRBJ2-4, with D possibly TRBD1 on 6 matching bases. The germline gives CDR1 GTSNPN, CDR2 SVGIG (reference sequence). This CDR3 has 10 residues. The CDR3 here is CAWGTTFRGF. In DNA form, the CDR3 reads TGTGCCTGGGGGACGACATTCAGGGGATTC.

A few counts support this clone. The gene calls are TRBV27 and TRBJ1-6; no clear D gene. Trimming shortened V by 4 bases and J by 10 bases, and 11 bases separated the two germline ends. Germline V CDR1 and CDR2: MNHEY, SMNVEV (reference sequence). This CDR3 spans 13 amino acids. The CDR3 here is CASSSTAISPLHF. In DNA form, the CDR3 reads TGTGCCAGCAGTTCGACTGCCATCTCACCCCTCCACTTT.